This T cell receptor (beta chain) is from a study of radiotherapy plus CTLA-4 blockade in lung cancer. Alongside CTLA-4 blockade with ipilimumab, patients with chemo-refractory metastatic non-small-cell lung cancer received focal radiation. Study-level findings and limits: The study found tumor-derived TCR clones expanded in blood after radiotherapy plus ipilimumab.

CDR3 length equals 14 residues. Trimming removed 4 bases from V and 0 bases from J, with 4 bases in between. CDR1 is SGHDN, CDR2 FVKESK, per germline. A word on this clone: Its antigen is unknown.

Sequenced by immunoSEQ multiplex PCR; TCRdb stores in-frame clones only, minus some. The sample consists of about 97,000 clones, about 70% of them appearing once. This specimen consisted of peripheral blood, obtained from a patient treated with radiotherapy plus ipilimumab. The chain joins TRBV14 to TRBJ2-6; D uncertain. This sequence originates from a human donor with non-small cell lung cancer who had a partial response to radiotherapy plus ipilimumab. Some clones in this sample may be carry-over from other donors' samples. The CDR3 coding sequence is TGTGCCAGCAGCCGCAGCTCTGGGGCCAACGTCCTGACTTTC. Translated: CASSRSSGANVLTF.